This TCR beta chain was documented in a study of neoadjuvant nivolumab and ipilimumab in lung cancer. This CDR3 contains 17 residues. With V trimmed by 4 bases and J by 4 bases, 14 bases remained unmatched. CDR1 is SGDLS and CDR2 is YYNGEE in the germline V gene. Data came from immunoSEQ multiplex PCR; TCRdb stores just in-frame clones and leaves some out. The table lists about 18,000 clones, 75% to 90% of them singletons. As for this clone: Its antigen is as yet unknown.

Study conclusions and caveats: Compared with tumor-adjacent uninvolved lung, resected tumors showed greater richness and clonality. TCR sequencing covered a small number of samples.

The material sequenced was peripheral blood, taken before neoadjuvant nivolumab, alone or with ipilimumab. The receptor was isolated from an adult with non-small cell lung cancer. The J gene is TRBJ2-5, the V gene TRBV9; 9 bases match TRBD2. The CDR3 region is CASSPRVAGVGGETQYF. The CDR3 DNA is TGTGCCAGCAGCCCCCGCGTAGCGGGAGTAGGTGGAGAGACCCAGTACTTC.